What follows are 14 T cell receptor beta chains derived from one specimen sequenced in a study of cytomegalovirus exposure and HLA in healthy donors. Assay used: immunoSEQ multiplex PCR; TCRdb lists only in-frame clones, some missing. The sample comprises about 72,000 clones, around 95% of which are singletons, and 0.55% to 0.8% rests with the top ten. Sequenced: PBMCs. The receptors shown here come from a woman between 18 and 29 years old in good health and CMV-seronegative.

The chain couples TRBV7-9 to TRBJ2-7; D may be TRBD2 (5 bases). The CDR3 is made up of 13 amino acids. Germline loops: CDR1 SEHNR, CDR2 FQNEAQ (reference sequence). The V end was cut by 3 bases, the J end by 4 bases, with 10 bases between. The CDR3 sequence: CASSFSGIYEQYF. The DNA for the CDR3 is TGTGCCAGCAGCTTCTCCGGGATTTACGAGCAGTACTTC.

The chain recombines TRBV28 with TRBJ2-7; no clear D gene. Per the germline V gene, CDR1 is MDHEN and CDR2 is SYDVKM. CDR3 length: 14 residues. The V and J ends lost 5 bases and 4 bases respectively, with 15 bases between them. The chain's CDR3 is CASSVVLSQYEQYF. Here the CDR3 DNA reads TGTGCCAGCAGTGTAGTGCTTAGCCAGTACGAGCAGTACTTC.

J is TRBJ2-7 and V is TRBV11-1, with D perhaps TRBD1 (5 bases). Trimming removed 0 bases at V and 5 bases at J, with 11 bases between. From germline, CDR1 is SGHAT and CDR2 FQDESV (reference sequence). This CDR3 is built from 14 residues. CDR3 sequence reads: CASSLARVGNEQYF. The CDR3 bases are TGTGCCAGCAGCTTAGCCAGGGTCGGCAACGAGCAGTACTTC.

The chain combines TRBV5-1 with TRBJ1-6, with D perhaps matching TRBD1 (6 bases). The V and J ends lost 9 bases and 4 bases respectively, with 11 bases between them. The CDR3 has 13 amino acids. Germline CDR1 and CDR2: SGHRS and YFSETQ. The CDR3 is CATRTDYNSPLHF. The CDR3 nucleotides read TGCGCCACCCGGACAGATTATAATTCACCCCTCCACTTT.

V usage is TRBV7-8 and J usage is TRBJ1-6, with D perhaps matching TRBD1 (5 bases). Germline CDR1 is SGHVS and CDR2 is FQNEAQ. The V gene lost 5 bases and the J gene lost 10 bases, with 12 bases spanning the gap. The CDR3 sequence is 13 residues long. CDR3 loop: CASSPRGESPLHF. For the CDR3, the DNA is TGTGCCAGCAGCCCCCGGGGGGAATCACCCCTCCACTTT.

The chain employs TRBV29-1 and TRBJ1-2, with 8 bases lining up with TRBD1. The CDR3 spans 13 residues. Germline loops: CDR1 SQVTM, CDR2 ANQGSEA. After removal of 4 bases from V and 8 bases from J, the junction contained 9 bases not matched to a gene. CDR3 region: CSVVGQDFNGYTF. CDR3 in DNA: TGCAGCGTTGTGGGACAGGACTTTAACGGCTACACCTTC. Filled out from reference TRBV29-1 and TRBJ1-2, the complete variable domain reads SAVISQKPSRDICQRGTSLTIQCQVDSQVTMMFWYRQQPGQSLTLIATANQGSEATYESGFVIDKFPISRPNLTFSTLTVSNMSPEDSSIYLCSVVGQDFNGYTFGSGTRLTVV.

The chain carries TRBV19 and TRBJ1-5; D remains unclear. V was clipped by 0 bases and J by 0 bases, with 6 bases between them. Germline V lookup: CDR1 LNHDA, CDR2 SQIVND (reference sequence). This CDR3 is 15 amino acids long. This CDR3 reads CASSIEAYSNQPQHF. CDR3 nucleotide sequence: TGTGCCAGTAGTATAGAGGCATATAGCAATCAGCCCCAGCATTTT.

The J gene is TRBJ1-1, the V gene TRBV19; D might be TRBD1 (6 bases). Germline assignment: CDR1 LNHDA and CDR2 SQIVND (reference sequence). The CDR3 loop spans 14 amino acids. V was pared by 9 bases and J by 4 bases, with 18 bases between. Here the CDR3 DNA reads TGTGCCAGCCAATTACAGGGTATTGCCACTGAAGCTTTCTTT. It specifies CASQLQGIATEAFF.

The chain combines TRBV14 with TRBJ1-6, with 7 bases that match TRBD1. V lost 3 bases to trimming and J lost 7 bases; unmatched junction nucleotides: 9. CDR1 and CDR2 from the germline V gene are SGHDN and FVKESK. The CDR3 covers 16 residues. The CDR3, as DNA: TGTGCCAGCAGCCAGGCGACAGGGAGGAGAAATTCACCCCTCCACTTT. Its protein is CASSQATGRRNSPLHF.

The chain couples TRBV5-1 to TRBJ1-1, with D unresolved. The V end was cut by 2 bases, the J end by 9 bases, with 11 bases between. CDR3 length equals 12 residues. Germline loops: CDR1 SGHRS, CDR2 YFSETQ. In DNA form, the CDR3 reads TGCGCCAGCAGCTTCGAGGGAGGTAAAGCTTTCTTT. Protein sequence: CASSFEGGKAFF.

The chain employs TRBV10-3 and TRBJ1-1; weak D call: TRBD1 (6 bases). Germline-derived CDR1 and CDR2 are ENHRY and SYGVKD. This CDR3 is 16 amino acids long. V dropped 7 bases and J dropped 0 bases, with 18 bases sitting between them. CDR3 in DNA: TGTGCCATCACCCCCGGGGACAAAAGAATGAACACTGAAGCTTTCTTT. Encoded protein: CAITPGDKRMNTEAFF.

The rearrangement links TRBV6-1 to TRBJ2-1; 11 positions match TRBD2. The CDR3 is 15 residues long. CDR1 MNHNS and CDR2 SASEGT come from the germline V gene. V lost 0 bases and J lost 6; bases outside the gene matches: 1. The CDR3 protein is CASSEASGGANEQFF. CDR3 sequence (DNA): TGTGCCAGCAGTGAAGCTAGCGGGGGGGCCAATGAGCAGTTCTTC.

This chain uses TRBV2 with TRBJ2-5; 9 nucleotides align to TRBD2. Germline V gene data show CDR1 as SNHLY and CDR2 as FYNNEI. The CDR3 length is 13 residues. V was pared by 7 bases and J by 3 bases, with 3 bases of the junction left unmatched. Here the CDR3 DNA reads TGTGCCAGCATGCGGGGGGGAGAAGAGACCCAGTACTTC. It specifies CASMRGGEETQYF. Supplemented by reference TRBV2 and TRBJ2-5, the full variable domain reads EPEVTQTPSHQVTQMGQEVILRCVPISNHLYFYWYRQILGQKVEFLVSFYNNEISEKSEIFDDQFSVERPDGSNFTLKIRSTKLEDSAMYFCASMRGGEETQYFGPGTRLLVL.

The chain combines TRBV11-2 with TRBJ2-2; D unclear. The germline V gene encodes CDR1 SGHAT and CDR2 FQNNGV. This CDR3 region has 13 residues. Trimming pared 3 bases from V and 2 bases from J, leaving 4 bases between. The CDR3 region is CASSLTNTGELFF. CDR3 nucleotides: TGTGCCAGCAGCTTGACAAACACCGGGGAGCTGTTTTTT.